Shown below are 30 T cell receptor beta chains from a single sample sequenced in a study of shared clonotypes between healthy human individuals. The data were produced by immunoSEQ multiplex PCR, yet TCRdb's version contains in-frame clones alone and is incomplete. The data hold about 2 million clones, with around 96% observed a single time. The naive CD8 subset, CD45RO-negative cells positively selected for CCR7, excluded terminally differentiated effector memory CD45RA+ cells. Sequenced sample: naive CD8+ T cells sorted from blood. Receptor source: a young man in good health.

The V gene is TRBV7-9, the J gene TRBJ2-1, with 8 bases that match TRBD1. CDR1 and CDR2 from the germline V gene are SEHNR and FQNEAQ (reference sequence). V lost 5 bases, J lost 5 bases, and 8 bases stayed unmatched. The CDR3 is 15 amino acids. CDR3 sequence: CASSPGQGADNEQFF. DNA for the CDR3: TGTGCCAGCAGCCCGGGGCAGGGGGCAGACAATGAGCAGTTCTTC.

The V gene is TRBV15, the J gene TRBJ2-5, with TRBD2 matching over 10 bases. The length of the CDR3 is 16 residues. V was clipped by 5 bases and J by 0 bases; unmatched bases: 6. Germline-derived CDR1 and CDR2 are LNHNV and YYDKDF (reference sequence). The CDR3 loop is CATSSGSGRNQETQYF. Here the CDR3 DNA reads TGTGCCACCAGCTCCGGTAGCGGGAGGAACCAAGAGACCCAGTACTTC.

This clone was counted a single time. The chain has TRBV6-1 and TRBJ1-5; D is ambiguous. The CDR3 has 15 residues. V lost 3 bases and J lost 2, with 11 bases in between. Germline CDR1 is MNHNS and CDR2 is SASEGT. The CDR3: CASSDYQPGNQPQHF. The CDR3 DNA reads as TGTGCCAGCAGTGATTATCAACCTGGCAATCAGCCCCAGCATTTT.

CDR3 amino acids: CATSRGRGSENIQYF. Written as DNA, the CDR3 is TGTGCCACCAGCAGGGGCCGGGGTTCCGAAAACATTCAGTACTTC. The chain employs TRBV15 and TRBJ2-4, with D tentatively TRBD2 (5 bases). The CDR3 is 15 residues long. V was cut by 3 bases and J by 5 bases, with 14 bases left in between. Per the germline V gene, CDR1 is LNHNV and CDR2 is YYDKDF (reference sequence).

The CDR3 here is CASSPAGINTGELFF. CDR3 nucleotide sequence: TGTGCCAGCAGCCCAGCGGGGATAAACACCGGGGAGCTGTTTTTT. V gene TRBV6-5 combines with J gene TRBJ2-2; 7 bases line up with TRBD2. The ends lost 6 bases at V and 2 bases at J; junction bases unmatched: 6. This CDR3 is built from 15 residues. The V gene's germline CDR1 is MNHEY and CDR2 SVGAGI.

The gene calls are TRBV5-4 and TRBJ2-1, with TRBD2 matching over 8 bases. CDR3 length: 14 residues. Germline trimming cut 0 bases from V and 6 bases from J; bases unmatched to any gene: 2. The germline V gene encodes CDR1 SGHNT and CDR2 YYREEE (reference sequence). As DNA, the CDR3 is TGTGCCAGCAGCTTGGAAGCGGGGGTCAATGAGCAGTTCTTC. Translation: CASSLEAGVNEQFF.

The rearrangement joins TRBV11-2 to TRBJ2-5, with 8 positions matching TRBD2. The V gene's germline CDR1 is SGHAT and CDR2 FQNNGV. The CDR3 loop spans 13 amino acids. J was trimmed by 3 bases and V by 6 bases; bases with no gene match: 3. DNA of the CDR3: TGTGCCAGCAGAACACTAGCGGAAGAGACCCAGTACTTC. Translated, it gives CASRTLAEETQYF.

This clone is a singleton in its sample. V is TRBV9 and J is TRBJ1-6, with D tentatively TRBD1 (5 bases). Trimming shortened V by 3 bases and J by 9 bases, and 7 bases separated the two germline ends. Germline V gives CDR1 SGDLS, CDR2 YYNGEE. The CDR3 is made up of 12 amino acids. This CDR3 reads CASSGGSSPLHF. Here the CDR3 DNA reads TGTGCCAGCAGCGGGGGGAGTTCACCCCTCCACTTT.

DNA of the CDR3: TGTGCCTGGGCACAGGGTGGCGGCTACACCTTC. Translating gives CAWAQGGGYTF. The chain carries TRBV30 and TRBJ1-2, with D maybe TRBD1 (6 bases). The V end was cut by 5 bases, the J end by 8 bases, with 12 bases between. The CDR3 runs to 11 residues. Germline V gene lookup returns CDR1 GTSNPN and CDR2 SVGIG (reference sequence).

V usage is TRBV14 and J usage is TRBJ2-3, with TRBD1 matching over 8 bases. The length of the CDR3 is 15 residues. The germline V gene has CDR1 SGHDN and CDR2 FVKESK. Trimming removed 4 bases from V and 0 bases from J; junction bases left unmatched: 3. CDR3 in DNA: TGTGCCAGCAGCCTGACAGGGGCAAGCACAGATACGCAGTATTTT. Amino acids: CASSLTGASTDTQYF.

The chain has TRBV9 and TRBJ2-3; 7 bases are a match to TRBD2. Germline V CDR1 and CDR2: SGDLS, YYNGEE. The CDR3 totals 16 residues. V shed 4 bases, J shed 4 bases, and the junction held 12 bases outside the gene matches. The CDR3 coding sequence is TGTGCCAGCAGCATGAATCGGGAGGCCCCGGCAGATACGCAGTATTTT. This sequence encodes CASSMNREAPADTQYF.

This sequence joins TRBV30 and TRBJ2-7; 11 nucleotides agree with TRBD2. Germline values: CDR1 GTSNPN, CDR2 SVGIG (reference sequence). This CDR3 region has 18 residues. V gave up 8 bases and J gave up 1 base; unmatched junction bases: 19. In DNA form, the CDR3 reads TGTGCCCCTAACCGGGACAGGAGTAGCGGGGGGGGTTCCTACGAGCAGTACTTC. Amino acid sequence: CAPNRDRSSGGGSYEQYF.

The chain combines TRBV5-4 with TRBJ2-2, with 10 nucleotides matching TRBD1. Germline V gives CDR1 SGHNT, CDR2 YYREEE (reference sequence). This CDR3 is 14 amino acids long. The junction had 2 bases not matched to a gene; V was cut back by 5 bases and J by 4 bases. The DNA of the CDR3 is TGTGCCAGCAGGGGGGACAGGGGCACCGGGGAGCTGTTTTTT. Its protein is CASRGDRGTGELFF.

The chain combines TRBV14 with TRBJ2-7, with 10 bases that match TRBD2. CDR1 is SGHDN and CDR2 is FVKESK in the germline V gene. The trim removed 4 bases at V and 3 bases at J, leaving 3 bases unmatched. CDR3 length: 14 residues. The CDR3 is CASSLTSGYYEQYF. The CDR3 region has the DNA TGTGCCAGCAGCCTGACTAGCGGGTACTACGAGCAGTACTTC.

The chain employs TRBV7-9 and TRBJ2-5; no firm D call. V lost 5 bases and J lost 4, with 14 bases in between. The CDR3 runs 14 residues. Germline CDR1 and CDR2: SEHNR and FQNEAQ (reference sequence). CDR3 nucleotides: TGTGCCAGCAGCATCCAGCTCGGCCCAGAGACCCAGTACTTC. This sequence encodes CASSIQLGPETQYF. The whole variable domain, filled in from reference TRBV7-9 and TRBJ2-5, reads DTGVSQNPRHKITKRGQNVTFRCDPISEHNRLYWYRQTLGQGPEFLTYFQNEAQLEKSRLLSDRFSAERPKGSFSTLEIQRTEQGDSAMYLCASSIQLGPETQYFGPGTRLLVL.

This chain connects TRBV7-9 to TRBJ2-3; D is perhaps TRBD1 (5 bases). CDR1 is SEHNR, CDR2 FQNEAQ, per germline (reference sequence). This CDR3 spans 17 amino acids. V was clipped by 1 base and J by 3 bases, with 17 bases between them. In DNA form, the CDR3 reads TGTGCCAGCAGCTTAGGGGCTGACGGCCCAGGGACAGATACGCAGTATTTT. Translated, it gives CASSLGADGPGTDTQYF.

V is TRBV13 and J is TRBJ2-3, with D maybe TRBD2 (5 bases). The CDR3 consists of 11 residues. Germline CDR1 reads PRHDT; CDR2 reads FYEKMQ (reference sequence). Trimming took off 5 bases at V and 11 bases at J, with 11 bases between the two ends. For the CDR3, the DNA is TGTGCCAGCAGCGAGGGCTTGGAGCAGTATTTT. It specifies CASSEGLEQYF.

The J gene is TRBJ2-1, the V gene TRBV4-1, with 7 bases fitting TRBD2. Losses at the gene ends were 4 bases for V and 4 bases for J; bases not matched to a gene: 7. Germline V gene data show CDR1 as MGHRA and CDR2 as YSYEKL. The CDR3 loop spans 15 amino acids. For the CDR3, the DNA is TGCGCCAGCAGCCCCGGGACTACCCGTTACAATGAGCAGTTCTTC. As protein: CASSPGTTRYNEQFF.

J is TRBJ1-1 and V is TRBV27; 8 nucleotides line up with TRBD1. This CDR3 has 16 residues. Germline-derived CDR1 and CDR2 are MNHEY and SMNVEV (reference sequence). Trimming removed 0 bases from V and 5 bases from J; junction bases left unmatched: 8. The CDR3 reads CASSLSQGASETEAFF. For the CDR3, the DNA is TGTGCCAGCAGTTTATCGCAGGGGGCGTCGGAAACTGAAGCTTTCTTT.

The chain links TRBV5-1 to TRBJ2-5; D is perhaps TRBD1 (6 bases). The CDR3 contains 15 residues. Trimming left V 4 bases short and J 3 bases short, with 16 bases between. Germline V CDR1 and CDR2: SGHRS, YFSETQ. The CDR3 sequence is CASSIPDSGEETQYF. DNA for the CDR3: TGCGCCAGCAGCATCCCCGATTCAGGGGAAGAGACCCAGTACTTC.

The chain carries TRBV6-1 and TRBJ2-3, with TRBD2 identical over 7 bases. Germline V lookup: CDR1 MNHNS, CDR2 SASEGT. Trimming removed 8 bases from V and 3 bases from J; junction bases left unmatched: 11. The CDR3 is made up of 15 amino acids. The DNA for the CDR3 is TGTGCCAGCGGGGAAGGGACTAAGAGTACAGATACGCAGTATTTT. Protein: CASGEGTKSTDTQYF.

V is TRBV28 and J is TRBJ1-2, with D unresolved. Germline V gene lookup returns CDR1 MDHEN and CDR2 SYDVKM. This CDR3 contains 15 residues. Trimming pared 6 bases from V and 3 bases from J, leaving 17 bases between. The CDR3 sequence: CASRGSGKSDYGYTF. As DNA, the CDR3 is TGTGCCAGCAGGGGTTCGGGGAAATCCGACTATGGCTACACCTTC.

V gene TRBV2 combines with J gene TRBJ1-6; TRBD1 might be the D (6 bases). The CDR3 covers 15 residues. Trimming removed 5 bases from V and 10 bases from J, with 18 bases in between. The V gene's germline CDR1 is SNHLY and CDR2 FYNNEI. The CDR3 sequence: CASSSYRESGSPLHF. For the CDR3, the DNA is TGTGCCAGCAGTTCCTACAGGGAAAGTGGATCACCCCTCCACTTT.

This chain links TRBV5-5 with TRBJ2-7, with TRBD1 matching 7 bases. J lost 2 bases, V lost 4 bases, and 6 bases had no gene match. Per the germline V gene, CDR1 is SGHKS and CDR2 is YYEKEE (reference sequence). The CDR3 totals 14 residues. In nucleotides, the CDR3 is TGTGCCAGCAGCGGGATTACAGGGGCCTACGAGCAGTACTTC. This codes for CASSGITGAYEQYF.

The chain recombines TRBV9 with TRBJ1-3; D possibly corresponds to TRBD1 (5 bases). V shed 2 bases and J shed 8 bases, with 17 bases lying between them. There are 15 residues in the CDR3. Germline V gene data show CDR1 as SGDLS and CDR2 as YYNGEE. The CDR3 nucleotides read TGTGCCAGCAGCGTGGGGGGGACCACAAGGGACACCATATATTTT. Translated, it gives CASSVGGTTRDTIYF.

CDR3: CASSLVSQYNEQFF. The DNA of the CDR3 is TGCGCCAGCAGCTTGGTGTCACAATACAATGAGCAGTTCTTC. The gene calls are TRBV5-1 and TRBJ2-1, with D unclear. CDR3 length equals 14 residues. Trimming stripped 0 bases from V and 4 bases from J, with 8 bases between. The germline CDR1 and CDR2 sequences are SGHRS and YFSETQ.

The chain recombines TRBV7-9 with TRBJ2-5; the D is unclear. V was pared by 5 bases and J by 5 bases, with 15 bases between. The CDR3 is made up of 14 amino acids. Per the germline V gene, CDR1 is SEHNR and CDR2 is FQNEAQ (reference sequence). CDR3 nucleotide sequence: TGTGCCAGCAGCCCACCTCGGGCCAAGGAGACCCAGTACTTC. This sequence encodes CASSPPRAKETQYF.

This chain joins TRBV27 and TRBJ1-6; the D gene is possibly TRBD1 (5 bases). Germline V gene sequence: CDR1 MNHEY, CDR2 SMNVEV (reference sequence). CDR3 length: 16 residues. Trimming removed 0 bases at V and 9 bases at J, with 15 bases between. The CDR3 region has the DNA TGTGCCAGCAGTTTATCGATGGCGGGGCCGGGTTCACCCCTCCACTTT. Its translation is CASSLSMAGPGSPLHF.

The CDR3 DNA reads as TGTGCCAGCAGTACGCTAGCGGGGGGTAGTAATGAGCAGTTCTTC. It translates to CASSTLAGGSNEQFF. The genes are TRBV27 and TRBJ2-1, with 11 bases matching TRBD2. CDR1 and CDR2 from the germline V gene are MNHEY and SMNVEV (reference sequence). The J segment lost 7 bases and the V segment lost 5 bases, leaving 7 bases of the junction unmatched. The CDR3 loop spans 15 amino acids.

On this clone itself: The sample contains more than one DNA sequence encoding this CDR3. The V gene is TRBV6-5, the J gene TRBJ1-1; unclear D gene. The germline V gene encodes CDR1 MNHEY and CDR2 SVGAGI. The germline V and J ends were trimmed by 4 bases and 0 bases, with 6 bases remaining between them. The CDR3 extends over 13 amino acids. CDR3 DNA: TGTGCCAGCAGTTCTACGCTGAACACTGAAGCTTTCTTT. Its protein is CASSSTLNTEAFF.